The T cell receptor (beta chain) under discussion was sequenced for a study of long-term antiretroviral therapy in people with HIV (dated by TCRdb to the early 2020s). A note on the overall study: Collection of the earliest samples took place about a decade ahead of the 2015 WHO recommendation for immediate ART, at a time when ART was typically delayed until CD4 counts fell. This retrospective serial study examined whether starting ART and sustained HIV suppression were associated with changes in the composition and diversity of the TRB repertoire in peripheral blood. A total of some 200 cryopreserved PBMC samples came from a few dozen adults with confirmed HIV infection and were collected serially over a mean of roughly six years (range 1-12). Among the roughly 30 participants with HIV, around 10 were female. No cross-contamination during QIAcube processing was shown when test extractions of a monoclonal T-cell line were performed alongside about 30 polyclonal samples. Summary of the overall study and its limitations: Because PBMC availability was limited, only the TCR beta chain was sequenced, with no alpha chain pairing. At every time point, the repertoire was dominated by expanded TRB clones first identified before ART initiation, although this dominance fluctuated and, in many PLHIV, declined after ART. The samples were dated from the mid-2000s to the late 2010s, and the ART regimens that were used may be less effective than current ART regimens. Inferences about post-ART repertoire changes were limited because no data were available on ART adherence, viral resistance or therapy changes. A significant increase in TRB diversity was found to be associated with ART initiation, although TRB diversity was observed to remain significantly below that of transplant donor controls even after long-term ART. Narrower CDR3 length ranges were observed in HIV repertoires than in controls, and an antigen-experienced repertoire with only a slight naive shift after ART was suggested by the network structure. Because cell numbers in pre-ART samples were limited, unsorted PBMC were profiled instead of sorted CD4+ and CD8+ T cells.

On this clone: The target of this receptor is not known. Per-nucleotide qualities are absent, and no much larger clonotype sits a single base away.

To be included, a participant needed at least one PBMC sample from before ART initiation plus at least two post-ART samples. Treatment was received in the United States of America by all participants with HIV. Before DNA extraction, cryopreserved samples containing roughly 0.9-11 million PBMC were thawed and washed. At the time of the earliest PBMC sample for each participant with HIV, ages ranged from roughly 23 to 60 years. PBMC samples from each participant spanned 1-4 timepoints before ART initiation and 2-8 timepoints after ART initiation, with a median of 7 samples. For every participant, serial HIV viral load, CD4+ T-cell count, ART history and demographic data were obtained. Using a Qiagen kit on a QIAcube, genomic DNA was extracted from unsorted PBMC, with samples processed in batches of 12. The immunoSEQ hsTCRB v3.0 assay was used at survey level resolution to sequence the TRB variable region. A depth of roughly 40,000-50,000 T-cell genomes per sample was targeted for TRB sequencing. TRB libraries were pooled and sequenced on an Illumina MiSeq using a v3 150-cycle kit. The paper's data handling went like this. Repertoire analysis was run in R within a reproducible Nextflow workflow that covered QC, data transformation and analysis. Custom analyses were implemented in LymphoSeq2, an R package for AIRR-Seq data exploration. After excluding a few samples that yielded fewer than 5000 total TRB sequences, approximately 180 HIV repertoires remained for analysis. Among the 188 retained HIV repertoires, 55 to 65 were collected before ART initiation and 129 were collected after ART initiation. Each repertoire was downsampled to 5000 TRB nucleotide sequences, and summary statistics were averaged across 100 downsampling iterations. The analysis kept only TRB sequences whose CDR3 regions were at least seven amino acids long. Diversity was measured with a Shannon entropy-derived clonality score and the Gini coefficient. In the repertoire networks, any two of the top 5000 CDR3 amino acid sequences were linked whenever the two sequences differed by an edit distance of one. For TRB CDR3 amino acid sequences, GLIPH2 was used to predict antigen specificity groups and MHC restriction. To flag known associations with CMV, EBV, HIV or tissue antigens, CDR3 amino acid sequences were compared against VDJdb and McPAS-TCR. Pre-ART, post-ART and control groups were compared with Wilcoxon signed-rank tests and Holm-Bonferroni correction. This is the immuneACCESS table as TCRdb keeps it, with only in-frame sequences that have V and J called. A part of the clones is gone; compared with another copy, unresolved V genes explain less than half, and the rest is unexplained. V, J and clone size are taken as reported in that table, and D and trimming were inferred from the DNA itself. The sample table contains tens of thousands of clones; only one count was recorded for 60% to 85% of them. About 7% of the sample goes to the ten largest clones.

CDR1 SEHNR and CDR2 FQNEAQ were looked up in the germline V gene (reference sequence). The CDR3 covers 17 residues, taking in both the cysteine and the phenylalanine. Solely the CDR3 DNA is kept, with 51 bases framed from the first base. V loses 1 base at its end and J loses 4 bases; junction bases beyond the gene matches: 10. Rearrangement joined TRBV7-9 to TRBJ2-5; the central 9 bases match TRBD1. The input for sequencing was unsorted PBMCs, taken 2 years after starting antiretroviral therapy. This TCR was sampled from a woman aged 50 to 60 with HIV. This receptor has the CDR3 CASSLGTQQGAGETQYF. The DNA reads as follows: TGTGCCAGCAGCTTAGGGACCCAACAGGGGGCGGGAGAGACCCAGTACTTC.